This T cell receptor (beta chain) appears in the sequencing data of a study of blood T cell repertoires in COVID-19. Whole-study context: Sites across the United States, Italy and Spain contributed samples from acute and convalescent COVID-19. Nucleic acid was either cDNA or gDNA, and it came from T cells, B-cell-depleted T cells, or PBMCs.

Here immunoSEQ multiplex PCR was the method, and the copy in TCRdb shows in-frame clones only, minus some. The sample has about 130,000 clones; over 70% are singletons. The V and J ends lost 5 bases and 4 bases respectively, with 18 bases between them. CDR3 length: 16 amino acids. Germline values: CDR1 MDHEN, CDR2 SYDVKM. The V and J genes are TRBV28 and TRBJ1-5; D possibly corresponds to TRBD1 (5 bases). This TCR derives from a woman aged 50 to 65 with acute or convalescent COVID-19. The sample was peripheral blood. The CDR3 bases are TGTGCCAGCAGTATACGGGACTCCCTGATTAATCAGCCCCAGCATTTT. Protein product: CASSIRDSLINQPQHF.